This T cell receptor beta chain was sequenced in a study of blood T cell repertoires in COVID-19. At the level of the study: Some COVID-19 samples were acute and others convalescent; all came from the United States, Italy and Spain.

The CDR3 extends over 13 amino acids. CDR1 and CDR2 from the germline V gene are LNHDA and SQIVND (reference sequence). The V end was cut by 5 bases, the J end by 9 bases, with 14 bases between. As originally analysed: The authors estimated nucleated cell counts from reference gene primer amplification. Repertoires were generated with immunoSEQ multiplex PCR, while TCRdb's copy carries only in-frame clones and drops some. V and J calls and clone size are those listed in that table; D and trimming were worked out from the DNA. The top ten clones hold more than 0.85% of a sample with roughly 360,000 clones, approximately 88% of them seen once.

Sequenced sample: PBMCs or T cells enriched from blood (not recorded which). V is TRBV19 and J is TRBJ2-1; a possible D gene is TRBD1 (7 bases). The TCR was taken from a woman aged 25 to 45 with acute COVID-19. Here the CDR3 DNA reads TGTGCCAGTAGTCCCCAGGGGGGCGGTGAGCAGTTCTTC. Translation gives CASSPQGGGEQFF.